One sample yielded the 7 T cell receptor beta chains listed below, sequenced in a study of blood T cell repertoires in COVID-19. The method was immunoSEQ multiplex PCR; TCRdb's version includes in-frame clones alone and lacks a portion of them. The data hold about 190,000 clones, with under 90% observed a single time. Sequencing input: peripheral blood. All receptors derive from a human donor in a cohort sampled during active COVID-19.

This chain links TRBV10-1 with TRBJ2-3; 8 nucleotides match TRBD1. V lost 5 bases to trimming and J lost 2 bases; unmatched junction nucleotides: 6. Germline assignment: CDR1 WNHNN and CDR2 SYGVQD (reference sequence). The CDR3 runs 15 residues. CDR3 coding DNA: TGCGCCAGCAGTCGAACAGGGGGATCCACAGATACGCAGTATTTT. Translating it yields CASSRTGGSTDTQYF.

The V and J genes are TRBV5-6 and TRBJ1-2; TRBD1 matches 7 bases. The J segment lost 4 bases and the V segment lost 4 bases, leaving 4 bases of the junction unmatched. Germline values: CDR1 SGHDT, CDR2 YYEEEE. The CDR3 is 13 residues long. CDR3 nucleotide sequence: TGTGCCAGCAGCACGGGACAGCCCTATGGCTACACCTTC. Its translation: CASSTGQPYGYTF.

This clone was observed a single time. This rearrangement joins TRBV6-5 to TRBJ1-2, with TRBD1 as a possible D gene (5 bases). This CDR3 region has 13 residues. Trimming cost V 7 bases and J 4 bases, with 13 bases left between them. In germline, CDR1 is MNHEY, CDR2 SVGAGI. CDR3 DNA: TGTGCCAGCACCGAAGGTGGGGCCTATGGCTACACCTTC. This gives the protein CASTEGGAYGYTF.

The gene calls are TRBV4-2 and TRBJ2-3; possibly TRBD1 for D (6 bases). Germline V lookup: CDR1 LGHNA, CDR2 YNFKEQ. The CDR3 spans 14 residues. V gave up 4 bases and J gave up 5 bases, with 13 bases separating them. DNA of the CDR3: TGTGCCAGCAGCCTATACAGGACAGTAGATACGCAGTATTTT. Its protein is CASSLYRTVDTQYF.

The V and J genes are TRBV6-5 and TRBJ1-2, with D possibly being TRBD1 (5 bases). This CDR3 has 13 amino acids. V lost 0 bases, J lost 4 bases, and 6 bases lay in between. The V gene's germline CDR1 is MNHEY and CDR2 SVGAGI. CDR3 nucleotides: TGTGCCAGCAGTTACTCCACAGGCTATGGCTACACCTTC. Its protein is CASSYSTGYGYTF.

The rearrangement joins TRBV6-5 to TRBJ1-1; 7 bases are shared with TRBD1. The V gene's germline CDR1 is MNHEY and CDR2 SVGAGI. This CDR3 is 12 amino acids long. The trim removed 6 bases at V and 7 bases at J, leaving 5 bases unmatched. The CDR3 DNA is TGTGCCAGCAGAAAGACAGGGAGTGAAGCTTTCTTT. Translated, it gives CASRKTGSEAFF.

The chain uses TRBV11-2 and TRBJ2-2; 10 bases map to TRBD1. Germline CDR1 reads SGHAT; CDR2 reads FQNNGV. V shed 6 bases and J 6 bases; nucleotides not matched to a gene: 1. The CDR3 spans 13 residues. The CDR3 coding sequence is TGTGCCAGCAGAGGGACAGGGGCCGGGGAGCTGTTTTTT. Protein: CASRGTGAGELFF.